This TCR beta chain was sequenced in a study of radiation and T cells in renal cell carcinoma. Whole-study context: Nephrectomy followed 15 Gy stereotactic body radiation by 4 weeks. Study-level findings and limits: Without pretreatment biopsies, baseline tumor clonotype presence was undetermined.

This clone was counted a single time. Its antigen remains unidentified. The time point is: baseline pretreatment blood. This sample's treatment: 15 Gy SBRT to primary tumor, nephrectomy 4 weeks later. Repertoires were generated with immunoSEQ multiplex PCR, while TCRdb's copy carries only in-frame clones and drops some. The sample records 150,000 or so clones, less than 90% being singletons. This CDR3 has 17 amino acids. CDR1 is SGHNT, CDR2 YENEEA, per germline. V dropped 5 bases and J dropped 4; count of bases not matched to a gene: 6. This TCR derives from a woman between 65 and 79 years old with renal cell carcinoma. Sequencing used blood, obtained from a patient whose treatment included radiotherapy and nephrectomy. The chain combines TRBV11-3 with TRBJ2-2; 14 bases agree with TRBD2. The CDR3 bases are TGTGCCAGCAGCAAGAGAGGACTAGCGGGGGGCACCGGGGAGCTGTTTTTT. This encodes CASSKRGLAGGTGELFF.